Below, 25 T cell receptor beta chains from the same sample are listed, as sequenced in a study of blood T cell repertoires in COVID-19 (TCRdb year 2020). Library preparation used the immunoSEQ multiplex PCR assay. The table was pulled from immuneACCESS by TCRdb, which kept in-frame rearrangements only. Such tables lose some clones; where checked, under half of the loss comes from unresolved V genes, and the rest has no known cause. Here the sample has under 90,000 clones; roughly 80% occur a single time. The ten biggest clones cover 40% to 45% of the sample. Material for sequencing was peripheral blood. All receptors derive from an older man with acute or convalescent COVID-19.

The CDR3 protein is CASSQDRSNQPQHF. CDR3 DNA sequence: TGCGCCAGCAGCCAAGACCGTAGCAATCAGCCCCAGCATTTT. The rearrangement joins TRBV4-3 to TRBJ1-5; no definite D call. The V gene's germline CDR1 is LGHNA and CDR2 YSLEER. The V end lost 0 bases, the J end lost 0 bases, and 3 bases lay between the germline ends. This CDR3 contains 14 residues.

The chain is built from TRBV9 and TRBJ2-7; 10 bases align to TRBD1. The CDR3 length is 15 residues. Trimming at V came to 0 bases and at J to 1 base, leaving 1 base not matched to a gene. Germline CDR1 SGDLS, CDR2 YYNGEE. The CDR3 nucleotides read TGTGCCAGCAGCGTAGGGACAGGGGGGTCCTACGAGCAGTACTTC. Its protein product is CASSVGTGGSYEQYF.

V and J are TRBV24-1 and TRBJ2-3; D unresolved. Germline V gives CDR1 KGHDR, CDR2 SFDVKD. Trimming shortened V by 3 bases and J by 3 bases, and 6 bases separated the two germline ends. This CDR3 has 13 amino acids. CDR3 in DNA: TGTGCCACCAGTGATCGACTGACAGATACGCAGTATTTT. Translation: CATSDRLTDTQYF.

This chain uses TRBV28 with TRBJ1-2; 12 bases match TRBD1. The CDR3 has 15 residues. Germline V gene data show CDR1 as MDHEN and CDR2 as SYDVKM. V gave up 7 bases and J gave up 4 bases; unmatched junction bases: 7. The CDR3, as DNA: TGTGCCAGCAAGGGACAGGGGGCTGGAAGCTATGGCTACACCTTC. This translates into CASKGQGAGSYGYTF.

As to this clone: The sample has other DNA sequences that encode this CDR3 too. This chain connects TRBV18 to TRBJ2-3, with D unclear. Germline values: CDR1 KGHSH, CDR2 LQKENI. Trimming took off 3 bases at V and 0 bases at J, with 4 bases between the two ends. This CDR3 is built from 13 residues. CDR3 in amino acids: CASSPSSTDTQYF. Written as DNA, the CDR3 is TGTGCCAGCTCACCTAGTAGCACAGATACGCAGTATTTT.

Concerning this clone itself: The junction differs from germline at one of its ends, possibly a read error. This specimen includes other DNA sequences encoding the same CDR3. This rearrangement joins TRBV19 to TRBJ1-6; 8 bases map to TRBD1. The germline V gene has CDR1 LNHDA and CDR2 SQIVND (reference sequence). This CDR3 region has 15 residues. This chain's CDR3 is CASHTRGQGNSPLHF. The CDR3 DNA is TGTGCCAGTCACACTCGCGGACAGGGTAATTCACCTCTCCACTTT.

The chain is built from TRBV14 and TRBJ2-1; 13 nucleotides align to TRBD2. With 1 base clipped from V and 4 bases from J, the junction kept 10 bases outside the gene matches. Germline loops: CDR1 SGHDN, CDR2 FVKESK. The CDR3 is 19 residues long. The CDR3 bases are TGTGCCAGCAGCCAAGGCACCTGGACTAGCGGGAGACAATACAATGAGCAGTTCTTC. Amino acids: CASSQGTWTSGRQYNEQFF.

V and J are TRBV10-3 and TRBJ2-2; 7 bases match TRBD1. V dropped 0 bases and J dropped 1; count of bases not matched to a gene: 2. The CDR3 sequence is 16 residues long. CDR1 ENHRY and CDR2 SYGVKD come from the germline V gene. DNA of the CDR3: TGTGCCATCAGTGAGTCGGGACAGCTGAACACCGGGGAGCTGTTTTTT. Its translation is CAISESGQLNTGELFF.

In its sample, this clone was seen once. This rearrangement joins TRBV28 to TRBJ1-5, with D possibly being TRBD1 (5 bases). Germline assignment: CDR1 MDHEN and CDR2 SYDVKM. This CDR3 region has 18 residues. V was shortened by 1 base and J by 2 bases, with 18 bases between the two germline ends. The CDR3 sequence is CASSLYSLGQDGNQPQHF. The CDR3 DNA follows: TGTGCCAGCAGTTTATACAGTCTGGGGCAGGATGGCAATCAGCCCCAGCATTTT.

The chain is built from TRBV4-1 and TRBJ1-3; no definite D call. Germline V gene sequence: CDR1 MGHRA, CDR2 YSYEKL. The CDR3 totals 18 residues. The ends were cut back, 0 bases at V and 0 bases at J, with 15 bases in the middle. DNA for the CDR3: TGCGCCAGCAGCCAAGACACTCGTCCTACTCGCTCTGGAAACACCATATATTTT. Amino acids: CASSQDTRPTRSGNTIYF.

This chain joins TRBV5-1 and TRBJ1-4; D call uncertain. V was pared by 1 base and J by 4 bases, with 11 bases between. Germline V gene lookup returns CDR1 SGHRS and CDR2 YFSETQ. The CDR3 runs 15 residues. Here the CDR3 reads CASSLTSGFNEKLFF. CDR3 nucleotide sequence: TGCGCCAGCAGCTTGACCTCGGGATTTAATGAAAAACTGTTTTTT.

The CDR3 loop is CSASNIIYRGRNQPQHF. CDR3 nucleotide sequence: TGCAGTGCTAGTAATATCATTTACAGGGGAAGAAATCAGCCCCAGCATTTT. The J gene is TRBJ1-5, the V gene TRBV20-1; 7 nucleotides line up with TRBD1. The CDR3 is made up of 17 amino acids. Germline V gene lookup returns CDR1 DFQATT and CDR2 SNEGSKA (reference sequence). V was clipped by 3 bases and J by 4 bases; unmatched bases: 15.

The chain recombines TRBV7-2 with TRBJ2-5; D uncertain. Germline V gene data show CDR1 as SGHTA and CDR2 as FQGNSA. The V and J ends lost 4 bases and 5 bases respectively, with 11 bases between them. The CDR3 is 13 amino acids. The DNA for the CDR3 is TGTGCCAGCAGCTCCGGGTTGAGCGAGACCCAGTACTTC. Translating gives CASSSGLSETQYF.

The J gene is TRBJ2-3, the V gene TRBV6-1, with a possible D match to TRBD1 (5 bases). There are 15 residues in the CDR3. The ends were cut back, 1 base at V and 5 bases at J, with 13 bases in the middle. CDR1 and CDR2 from the germline V gene are MNHNS and SASEGT. The CDR3 reads CASSEGGPAGDTQYF. In DNA, the CDR3 is TGTGCCAGCAGTGAAGGGGGCCCCGCTGGAGATACGCAGTATTTT.

The gene calls are TRBV4-3 and TRBJ2-1, with TRBD2 as a possible D gene (6 bases). V dropped 2 bases and J dropped 4 bases, with 12 bases sitting between them. CDR3 size: 15 residues. The V gene's germline CDR1 is LGHNA and CDR2 YSLEER. The CDR3 nucleotides read TGCGCCAGCAGCCAACCCGGGAGTCGATACAATGAGCAGTTCTTC. Residues: CASSQPGSRYNEQFF.

V usage is TRBV19 and J usage is TRBJ1-1; 7 bases agree with TRBD1. The CDR3 runs 15 residues. CDR1 is LNHDA, CDR2 SQIVND, per germline (reference sequence). V shed 7 bases, J shed 0 bases, and the junction held 8 bases outside the gene matches. The CDR3 DNA is TGTGCCAGTACAGAGGGGGCTCACATGAACACTGAAGCTTTCTTT. Its protein is CASTEGAHMNTEAFF.

The rearrangement joins TRBV28 to TRBJ1-5, with 7 bases aligning to TRBD1. The CDR3 sequence is 14 residues long. The J segment lost 7 bases and the V segment lost 6 bases, leaving 9 bases of the junction unmatched. Per germline, CDR1 MDHEN and CDR2 SYDVKM. This chain's CDR3 is CASRGTGEQQPQHF. CDR3 DNA: TGTGCCAGCAGAGGTACAGGGGAGCAGCAGCCCCAGCATTTT.

The chain recombines TRBV9 with TRBJ2-1; TRBD2 matches at 14 bases. The V and J ends lost 3 bases and 7 bases, in that order; junction bases with no gene match: 6. Germline CDR1 reads SGDLS; CDR2 reads YYNGEE. The CDR3 length is 16 residues. The DNA for the CDR3 is TGTGCCAGCAGCGCCCGACTAGCGGGGGGGAGGAATGAGCAGTTCTTC. This sequence encodes CASSARLAGGRNEQFF.

This chain connects TRBV7-3 to TRBJ2-2; 8 positions match TRBD1. Unmatched junction bases numbered 8, after V lost 2 bases and J lost 6 bases. This CDR3 is built from 16 residues. The germline gives CDR1 SGHTA, CDR2 FQGTGA. The CDR3 bases are TGTGCCAGCAGCTTAGGGCAGGGGGCGCTGGCCGGGGAGCTGTTTTTT. It specifies CASSLGQGALAGELFF. The variable domain in full, completed from reference TRBV7-3 and TRBJ2-2, reads GAGVSQTPSNKVTEKGKYVELRCDPISGHTALYWYRQSLGQGPEFLIYFQGTGAADDSGLPNDRFFAVRPEGSVSTLKIQRTERGDSAVYLCASSLGQGALAGELFFGEGSRLTVL.

The chain couples TRBV11-2 to TRBJ2-2, with 7 bases matching TRBD1. V was clipped by 3 bases and J by 6 bases; unmatched bases: 1. Germline V gene sequence: CDR1 SGHAT, CDR2 FQNNGV. This CDR3 comprises 13 residues. CDR3 nucleotide sequence: TGTGCCAGCAGCTTGAGGGGGCCCGGGGAGCTGTTTTTT. Amino acid sequence: CASSLRGPGELFF.

A note on this clone: Other DNA sequences in the sample encode the same CDR3. The genes are TRBV11-2 and TRBJ1-5; D might be TRBD1 (5 bases). The CDR3 runs to 13 residues. Trimming pared 3 bases from V and 5 bases from J, leaving 8 bases between. CDR1 and CDR2 (germline): SGHAT, FQNNGV. The CDR3 sequence: CASSFQGDQPQHF. The DNA of the CDR3 is TGTGCCAGCAGCTTCCAAGGGGATCAGCCCCAGCATTTT.

This clone was counted a single time. The chain combines TRBV27 with TRBJ2-7, with TRBD2 as a possible D gene (5 bases). Germline CDR1 MNHEY, CDR2 SMNVEV (reference sequence). The CDR3 spans 14 residues. V dropped 5 bases and J dropped 5 bases, with 16 bases sitting between them. CDR3 coding DNA: TGTGCCAGCAGTCCGAGGGCTGAGATCAACGAGCAGTACTTC. Translation gives CASSPRAEINEQYF.

The chain is built from TRBV5-1 and TRBJ2-5; D might be TRBD1 (6 bases). The V end lost 4 bases, the J end lost 0 bases, and 10 bases lay between the germline ends. This CDR3 comprises 14 residues. From germline, CDR1 is SGHRS and CDR2 YFSETQ. The CDR3 nucleotides read TGCGCCAGCAGCCTCCGGACAGACCAAGAGACCCAGTACTTC. Its translation: CASSLRTDQETQYF.

The chain has TRBV6-5 and TRBJ2-7; 9 nucleotides match TRBD1. Germline V CDR1 and CDR2: MNHEY, SVGAGI. Trimming took 7 bases from V and 4 from J; bases not matched to a gene: 2. The length of the CDR3 is 12 residues. The CDR3 protein is CASTGQGYEQYF. Written as DNA, the CDR3 is TGTGCCAGCACCGGACAGGGGTACGAGCAGTACTTC.

The rearrangement uses TRBV28 and TRBJ1-6, with D possibly TRBD1 on 6 matching bases. The V gene's germline CDR1 is MDHEN and CDR2 SYDVKM. The V end lost 6 bases, the J end lost 7 bases, and 13 bases lay between the germline ends. CDR3 size: 14 residues. CDR3 sequence (DNA): TGTGCCAGCAGACAGGGCATATGGAATTCACCCCTCCACTTT. Translation gives CASRQGIWNSPLHF.